Reported below is one TCR beta chain. Its antigen is unknown. Germline CDR1 LGHNA, CDR2 YNFKEQ. The CDR3 is 17 residues long. The V gene end was trimmed by 10 bases and the J gene end by 0 bases; junction bases not matched to a gene: 13. This specimen belongs to a study of tumor-infiltrating lymphocytes in primary liver carcinoma. Overall study: All patients had surgically resected primary liver carcinoma. General study results and limits: Blood had a significantly lower top-250-clone fraction than tumors did (p = 0.039). The overlap of tumor-adjacent and tumor-blood pairs was smaller than that of tumor region pairs.

Researchers generated TCR beta cDNA from roughly 500 ng of total RNA, relying on a constant-region primer. Three rounds of nested multiplex PCR with slightly modified ARM-PCR produced TCR beta libraries. For approximately 11 cycles apiece, the opening two PCR rounds ran with TRBV1-TRBV30 forward primers and a C-beta reverse primer. TCRdb fed the multiplex PCR reads into MiXCR, producing one record per CDR3 protein. The data hold about 300,000 distinct CDR3 sequences, with about 60% observed a single time. Germline DNA was also extracted, and blood RNA was taken from unsorted whole blood. Chronic HBV infection affected patients, none of whom had received treatment.

The sequenced material came from peripheral blood. The chain carries TRBV4-2 and TRBJ2-1, with TRBD2 matching 9 bases. This receptor was identified in a man aged 40-49 years with primary liver carcinoma and hepatitis B virus infection. The CDR3 DNA is TGTGCCATTAGCCAAGAGGTAGCGGGGGCCTCCTACAATGAGCAGTTCTTC. It specifies CAISQEVAGASYNEQFF.